This T cell receptor beta chain is from a study of identical twins. Regarding the study as a whole: Excess sharing by twins proved weaker in beta out-of-frame sequences.

Germline values: CDR1 DFQATT, CDR2 SNEGSKA (reference sequence). With V trimmed by 3 bases and J by 2 bases, 8 bases remained unmatched. The CDR3 is 18 amino acids. A universal primer binding site was introduced by template switching. The final cDNA contained unique molecular identifiers. TCRdb processed the 5' RACE reads anew with MiXCR; each CDR3 protein has one entry. The table shows a few hundred thousand distinct CDR3 sequences, with nearly 15% occurring only once. On this clonotype: Its antigen is as yet unknown.

These same records also appear under a second study, on yellow fever vaccine responses in identical twins.

The specimen was CD4+ T cells sorted from blood. The chain joins TRBV20-1 to TRBJ2-1, with 15 bases matching TRBD2. The source of this sequence is a young woman in good health. The CDR3 region is CSARPGLAGGVAYNEQFF. The CDR3 nucleotides read TGCAGTGCTAGGCCGGGACTAGCGGGAGGCGTGGCCTACAATGAGCAGTTCTTC.